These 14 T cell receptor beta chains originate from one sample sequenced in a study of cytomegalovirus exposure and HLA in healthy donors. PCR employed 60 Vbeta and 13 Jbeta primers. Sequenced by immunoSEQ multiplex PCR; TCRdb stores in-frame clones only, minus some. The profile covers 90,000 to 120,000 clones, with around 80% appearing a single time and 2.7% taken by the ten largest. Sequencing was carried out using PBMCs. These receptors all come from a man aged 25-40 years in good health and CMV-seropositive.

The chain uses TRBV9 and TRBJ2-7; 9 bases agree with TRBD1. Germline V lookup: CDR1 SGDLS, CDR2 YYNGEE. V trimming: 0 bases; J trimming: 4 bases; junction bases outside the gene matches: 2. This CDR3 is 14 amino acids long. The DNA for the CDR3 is TGTGCCAGCAGCGTAGGACAGGGGGAATACGAGCAGTACTTC. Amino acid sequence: CASSVGQGEYEQYF.

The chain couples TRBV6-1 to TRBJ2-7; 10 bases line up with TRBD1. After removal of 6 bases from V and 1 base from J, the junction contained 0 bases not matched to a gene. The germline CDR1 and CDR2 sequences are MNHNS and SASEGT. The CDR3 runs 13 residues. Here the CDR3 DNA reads TGTGCCAGCAGGGGACAGGGGTCCTACGAGCAGTACTTC. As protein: CASRGQGSYEQYF.

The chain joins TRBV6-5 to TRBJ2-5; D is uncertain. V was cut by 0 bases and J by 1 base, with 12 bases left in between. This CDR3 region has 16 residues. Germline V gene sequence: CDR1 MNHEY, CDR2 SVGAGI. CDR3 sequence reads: CASSYSARPAQETQYF. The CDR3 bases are TGTGCCAGCAGTTACTCAGCGAGACCGGCCCAAGAGACCCAGTACTTC.

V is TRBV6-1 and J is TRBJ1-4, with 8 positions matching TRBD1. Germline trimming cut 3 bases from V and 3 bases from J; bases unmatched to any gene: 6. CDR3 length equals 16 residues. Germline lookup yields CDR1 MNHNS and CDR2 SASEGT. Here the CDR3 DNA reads TGTGCCAGCAGTGATTACCGGACAGGGCCTAATGAAAAACTGTTTTTT. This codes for CASSDYRTGPNEKLFF.

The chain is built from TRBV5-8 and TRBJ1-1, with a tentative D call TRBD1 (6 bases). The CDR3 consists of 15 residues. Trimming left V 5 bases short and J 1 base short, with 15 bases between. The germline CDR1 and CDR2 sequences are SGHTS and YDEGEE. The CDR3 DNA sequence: TGTGCCAGCAGGCCCGGACAGAGAACGAACACTGAAGCTTTCTTT. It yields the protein CASRPGQRTNTEAFF.

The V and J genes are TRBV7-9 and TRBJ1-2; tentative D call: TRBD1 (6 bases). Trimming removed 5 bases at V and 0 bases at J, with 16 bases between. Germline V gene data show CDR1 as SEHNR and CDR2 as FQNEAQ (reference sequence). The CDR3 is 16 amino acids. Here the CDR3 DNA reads TGTGCCAGCAGCCCCTTTCAGGGGAGGGCTAACTATGGCTACACCTTC. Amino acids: CASSPFQGRANYGYTF.

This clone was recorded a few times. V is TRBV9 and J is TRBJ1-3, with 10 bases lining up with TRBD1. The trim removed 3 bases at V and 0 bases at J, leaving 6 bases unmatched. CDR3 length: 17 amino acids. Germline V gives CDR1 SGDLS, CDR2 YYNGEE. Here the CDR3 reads CASSGQGATFSGNTIYF. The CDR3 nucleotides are TGTGCCAGCAGCGGACAGGGGGCTACTTTCTCTGGAAACACCATATATTTT.

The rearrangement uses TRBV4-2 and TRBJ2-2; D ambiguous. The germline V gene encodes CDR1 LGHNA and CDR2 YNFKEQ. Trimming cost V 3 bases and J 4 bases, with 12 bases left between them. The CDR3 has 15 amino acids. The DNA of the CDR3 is TGTGCCAGCAGCCAGGTGGAAACAGCCACCGGGGAGCTGTTTTTT. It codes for CASSQVETATGELFF.

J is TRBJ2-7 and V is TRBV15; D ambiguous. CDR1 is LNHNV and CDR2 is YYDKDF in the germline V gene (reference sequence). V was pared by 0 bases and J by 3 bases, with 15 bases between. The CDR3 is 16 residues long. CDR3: CATSRERDSLYYEQYF. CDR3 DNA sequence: TGTGCCACCAGCAGAGAAAGAGACTCCCTATACTACGAGCAGTACTTC.

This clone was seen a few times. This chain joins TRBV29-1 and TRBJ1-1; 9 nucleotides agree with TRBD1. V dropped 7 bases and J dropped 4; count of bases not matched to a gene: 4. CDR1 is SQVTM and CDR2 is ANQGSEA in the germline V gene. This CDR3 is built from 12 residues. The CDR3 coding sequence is TGCAGCGGGGACAGGGAAGGCACTGAAGCTTTCTTT. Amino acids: CSGDREGTEAFF.

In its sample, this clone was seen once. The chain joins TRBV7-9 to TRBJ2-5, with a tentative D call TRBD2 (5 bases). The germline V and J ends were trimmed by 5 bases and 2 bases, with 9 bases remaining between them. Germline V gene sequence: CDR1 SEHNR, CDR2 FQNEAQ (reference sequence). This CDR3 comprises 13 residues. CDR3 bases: TGTGCCAGCAGCGCCACTAGGCAAGAGACCCAGTACTTC. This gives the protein CASSATRQETQYF.

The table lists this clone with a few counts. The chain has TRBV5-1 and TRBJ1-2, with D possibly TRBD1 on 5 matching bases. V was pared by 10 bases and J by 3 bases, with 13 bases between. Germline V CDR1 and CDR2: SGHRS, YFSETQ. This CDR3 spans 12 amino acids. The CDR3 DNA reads TGCGCCTCTGGTGGGGCCCACTATGGCTACACCTTC. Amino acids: CASGGAHYGYTF.

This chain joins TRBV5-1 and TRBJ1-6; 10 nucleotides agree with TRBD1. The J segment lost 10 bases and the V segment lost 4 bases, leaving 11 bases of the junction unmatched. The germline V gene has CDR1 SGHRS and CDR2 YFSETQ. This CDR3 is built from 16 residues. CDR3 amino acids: CASSLGQGRGESPLHF. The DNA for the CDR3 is TGCGCCAGCAGCCTGGGACAGGGGCGCGGGGAGTCACCCCTCCACTTT.

CDR3 protein: CAISESVMDRPGGTEAFF. The CDR3 DNA follows: TGTGCCATCAGTGAGTCGGTTATGGACCGCCCTGGAGGAACTGAAGCTTTCTTT. V and J are TRBV10-3 and TRBJ1-1; D is uncertain. V gave up 0 bases and J gave up 5 bases, with 22 bases separating them. The CDR3 has 18 residues. From germline, CDR1 is ENHRY and CDR2 SYGVKD.